This TCR beta chain was documented in a study of T cell repertoires in cytomegalovirus infection. Study details: Public TCR beta signatures indicated both CMV infection and matching HLA type. Study results and limitations: Ex vivo responses were dominated by HLA-C-restricted CMV-specific TCR beta clonotypes. Identification of carriers of CMV plus the relevant HLA was performed using cumulative public TCR beta family frequency.

TCRdb re-called the reads through MiXCR, storing one row per CDR3 protein. The table has about 400,000 distinct CDR3 sequences, 15% to 20% seen once. Comments on this clonotype: Its antigen is as yet unknown.

The specimen was PBMCs. The receptor's source is a human donor in good health (CMV status not recorded). Some clones in this sample may be carry-over from other donors' samples.

For the CDR3, the DNA is TGTGCCAGCAGTTTATTTCGTCCGAGACTAGCGACGGAGACCCAGTACTTC. Protein product: CASSLFRPRLATETQYF. This rearrangement joins TRBV27 to TRBJ2-5; TRBD2 matches at 8 bases. V lost 1 base, J lost 5 bases, and 12 bases stayed unmatched. Germline loops: CDR1 MNHEY, CDR2 SMNVEV (reference sequence). The CDR3 has 17 amino acids.